Listed below are T cell receptor beta chains from one sample, sequenced in a study of blood T cells in healthy people across ages. TCRdb ran MiXCR on the 5' RACE reads and lists one entry per CDR3 protein. Of about 930,000 distinct CDR3 sequences listed, almost 30% were seen once; the top ten hold approximately 10%. This sample was shared with a second study, whose subject was T cells of mothers and their children.

The sequencing sample was made of blood. These receptors were obtained from a woman aged 40 to 50 in good health. Both conserved end residues are part of each CDR3. A D gene is named only where the DNA matches it firmly. Rows may omit the clone size; those that give it use once, few, many or a size class.

d_gene	j_gene	v_gene	abundance	CDR3aa	CDR3nt
TRBD1	TRBJ1-5	TRBV20-1	once	CSARVGTDSSQPQHF	TGCAGTGCTAGAGTAGGGACAGATAGCAGTCAGCCCCAGCATTTT
TRBD1	TRBJ2-1	TRBV9	.	CASSVAGTGGWEQFF	TGTGCCAGCAGCGTAGCTGGGACAGGGGGCTGGGAGCAGTTCTTC
.	TRBJ2-7	TRBV3-1	.	CASSPAGTGVYEQYF	TGTGCCAGCAGCCCAGCAGGGACGGGTGTCTACGAGCAGTACTTC
.	TRBJ2-7	TRBV5-1	.	CASSLPDSCEQYF	TGCGCCAGCAGCTTGCCCGACAGCTGCGAGCAGTACTTC
.	TRBJ2-1	TRBV7-2	few	CASSSDGASYNEQFF	TGTGCCAGCAGCTCCGATGGTGCCTCCTACAATGAGCAGTTCTTC
.	TRBJ1-6	TRBV20-1	.	CSAPGQMTNSPLHF	TGCAGTGCCCCCGGGCAGATGACTAATTCACCCCTCCACTTT
.	TRBJ1-6	TRBV12-3/TRBV12-4	many	CASIPGSLNNSPLHF	TGTGCCAGCATCCCCGGCAGCCTTAATAATTCACCCCTCCACTTT
.	TRBJ2-6	TRBV5-5	few	CASSQIMTSGANVLTF	TGTGCCAGCAGTCAGATCATGACCTCTGGGGCCAACGTCCTGACTTTC
TRBD2	TRBJ2-5	TRBV7-2	.	CAGSFAGGLQETQYF	TGTGCCGGCAGCTTTGCGGGGGGGCTTCAAGAGACCCAGTACTTC
TRBD1	TRBJ1-5	TRBV5-1	.	CASSRTGGVQPQHF	TGCGCCAGCAGCCGCACAGGGGGCGTTCAGCCCCAGCATTTT
.	TRBJ2-5	TRBV7-2	.	CASSLSPSEQYF	TGTGCCAGCAGCTTGAGTCCCTCGGAGCAGTACTTC
TRBD1	TRBJ2-6	TRBV5-1	few	CASSRWTGVGANVLTF	TGCGCCAGCAGCAGATGGACAGGTGTAGGGGCCAACGTCCTGACTTTC
.	TRBJ1-2	TRBV10-3	.	CAISELGQGGYGYTF	TGTGCCATCAGTGAGTTGGGTCAAGGGGGATATGGCTACACCTTC
.	TRBJ1-5	TRBV27	.	CASSPHQPQHF	TGTGCCAGCAGTCCCCATCAGCCCCAGCATTTT
.	TRBJ2-5	TRBV20-1	.	CSAPNRGETQYF	TGCAGTGCCCCGAACCGTGGGGAGACCCAGTACTTC
TRBD2	TRBJ2-7	TRBV28	few	CASSARSGRGYNEQYF	TGTGCCAGCAGTGCCCGTAGTGGGCGGGGGTACAATGAGCAGTACTTC
.	TRBJ2-5	TRBV18	few	CASSPRGAIGETQYF	TGTGCCAGCTCACCACGAGGGGCCATCGGAGAGACCCAGTACTTC
.	TRBJ1-2	TRBV3-1	.	CASSQSFGSGYTF	TGTGCCAGCAGCCAATCCTTCGGGAGTGGCTACACCTTC
TRBD1	TRBJ2-3	TRBV7-9	.	CASSATGTGVTDTQYF	TGTGCCAGCAGCGCGACCGGGACAGGGGTAACAGATACGCAGTATTTT
.	TRBJ1-1	TRBV27	few	CASSLSRLNEAFF	TGTGCCAGCAGTTTATCTCGGTTGAATGAAGCTTTCTTT
.	TRBJ2-1	TRBV3-1	.	CASSQDRVMSSYNEQFF	TGTGCCAGCAGCCAAGATAGGGTGATGAGCTCCTACAATGAGCAGTTCTTC
TRBD1	TRBJ1-6	TRBV20-1	few	CSATRQGRRDSPLHF	TGCAGTGCTACTAGACAGGGGAGACGGGATTCACCCCTCCACTTT
TRBD2	TRBJ2-3	TRBV11-2	.	CASSPPFGGGPSSTDTQYF	TGTGCCAGCAGCCCGCCGTTTGGCGGGGGGCCTTCTAGCACAGATACGCAGTATTTT
TRBD2	TRBJ2-3	TRBV12-3/TRBV12-4	few	CASSRLAPDTQYF	TGTGCCAGCAGCCGACTAGCGCCAGATACGCAGTATTTT
TRBD2	TRBJ2-5	TRBV12-3/TRBV12-4	few	CASSPEGLARCQETQYF	TGTGCCAGCAGTCCTGAGGGACTAGCGCGGTGTCAAGAGACCCAGTACTTC
.	TRBJ2-7	TRBV7-2	many	CASSTLTGEQYF	TGTGCCAGCAGCACACTGACCGGCGAGCAGTACTTC
.	TRBJ1-2	TRBV5-1	few	CASSLVGPSNYGYTF	TGCGCCAGCAGCTTGGTAGGACCCTCAAACTATGGCTACACCTTC
TRBD1	TRBJ2-1	TRBV12-3/TRBV12-4	few	CASRLGGQFNEQFF	TGTGCCAGCAGGTTAGGGGGACAGTTCAATGAGCAGTTCTTC
.	TRBJ2-7	TRBV28	.	CASSLSGPAYEQYF	TGTGCCAGCAGTTTGTCAGGGCCCGCCTACGAGCAGTACTTC
TRBD2	TRBJ2-1	TRBV20-1	.	CSAGGTSGGAHNEQFF	TGCAGTGCTGGAGGGACTAGCGGGGGGGCCCACAATGAGCAGTTCTTC
.	TRBJ2-1	TRBV15	many	CATSSGPWEARGKEFF	TGTGCCACCAGCAGCGGGCCCTGGGAAGCCCGCGGGAAGGAGTTCTTC
TRBD2	TRBJ2-5	TRBV7-3	.	CASSLGGLAGRETQYF	TGTGCCAGCAGCCTCGGGGGACTAGCTGGGCGAGAGACCCAGTACTTC
.	TRBJ1-1	TRBV6-2/TRBV6-3	few	CASRLTANTEAFF	TGTGCCAGCAGGCTGACAGCCAACACTGAAGCTTTCTTT
.	TRBJ1-1	TRBV20-1	few	CRATTDNHTEAFF	TGCAGGGCAACCACCGACAACCACACTGAAGCTTTCTTT
.	TRBJ1-1	TRBV12-3/TRBV12-4	many	CASSLTSNTEAFF	TGTGCCAGCAGTTTAACCTCGAACACTGAAGCTTTCTTT
.	TRBJ2-3	TRBV5-1	many	CASSLSLGGADTQYF	TGCGCCAGCAGCTTGTCACTAGGCGGCGCAGATACGCAGTATTTT
TRBD1	TRBJ1-4	TRBV12-3/TRBV12-4	.	CASSFRTGSEKLFF	TGTGCCAGCAGTTTCAGGACAGGGTCCGAAAAACTGTTTTTT
TRBD2	TRBJ2-1	TRBV6-5	few	CASSRAGGSLNEQFF	TGTGCCAGCAGCCGGGCGGGGGGGAGTTTGAATGAGCAGTTCTTC
TRBD1	TRBJ1-2	TRBV28	few	CASGQGAVYGYTF	TGTGCCAGCGGACAGGGGGCGGTCTATGGCTACACCTTC
TRBD1	TRBJ1-5	TRBV20-1	.	CSARGAGQGINQPQHF	TGCAGTGCTAGGGGGGCAGGACAGGGAATCAATCAGCCCCAGCATTTT
.	TRBJ2-7	TRBV6-6	.	CASSWGNTGRNEQYF	TGTGCCAGCAGTTGGGGGAACACCGGACGCAATGAGCAGTACTTC
.	TRBJ1-2	TRBV10-3	few	CAISGTGAQGYTF	TGTGCCATCAGTGGAACGGGGGCGCAGGGCTACACCTTC
.	TRBJ1-2	TRBV25-1	few	CASSEYEEVDGYTF	TGTGCCAGCAGTGAATACGAGGAAGTCGATGGCTACACCTTC